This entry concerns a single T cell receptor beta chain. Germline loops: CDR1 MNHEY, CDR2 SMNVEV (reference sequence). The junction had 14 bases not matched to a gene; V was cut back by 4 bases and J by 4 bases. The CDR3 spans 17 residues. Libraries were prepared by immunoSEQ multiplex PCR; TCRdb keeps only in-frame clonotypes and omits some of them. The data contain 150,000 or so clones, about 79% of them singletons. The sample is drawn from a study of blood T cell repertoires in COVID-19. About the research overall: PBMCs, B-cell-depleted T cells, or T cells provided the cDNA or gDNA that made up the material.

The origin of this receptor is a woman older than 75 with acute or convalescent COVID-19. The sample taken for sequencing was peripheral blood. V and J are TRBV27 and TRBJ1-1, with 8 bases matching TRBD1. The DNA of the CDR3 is TGTGCCAGCAGTTCCGACAGGGGTCGACGCGGGAGCACTGAAGCTTTCTTT. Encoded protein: CASSSDRGRRGSTEAFF.